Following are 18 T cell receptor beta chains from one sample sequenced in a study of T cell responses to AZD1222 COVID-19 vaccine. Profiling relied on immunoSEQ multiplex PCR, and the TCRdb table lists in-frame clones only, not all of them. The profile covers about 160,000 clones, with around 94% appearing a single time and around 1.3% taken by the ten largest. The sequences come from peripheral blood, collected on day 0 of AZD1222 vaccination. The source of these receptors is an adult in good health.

CDR3 sequence reads: CASSDGTFEKLFF. In nucleotides, the CDR3 is TGTGCCAGCAGCGATGGGACTTTTGAAAAACTGTTTTTT. The chain couples TRBV11-2 to TRBJ1-4; perhaps TRBD1 as D (5 bases). CDR1 SGHAT and CDR2 FQNNGV come from the germline V gene. The V gene lost 5 bases and the J gene lost 7 bases, with 11 bases spanning the gap. The length of the CDR3 is 13 residues.

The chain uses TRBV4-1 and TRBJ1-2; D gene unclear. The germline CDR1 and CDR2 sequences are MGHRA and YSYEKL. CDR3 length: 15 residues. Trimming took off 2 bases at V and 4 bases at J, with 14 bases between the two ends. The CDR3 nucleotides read TGCGCCAGCAGCCAACAAATTACCTCGCGCTATGGCTACACCTTC. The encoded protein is CASSQQITSRYGYTF.

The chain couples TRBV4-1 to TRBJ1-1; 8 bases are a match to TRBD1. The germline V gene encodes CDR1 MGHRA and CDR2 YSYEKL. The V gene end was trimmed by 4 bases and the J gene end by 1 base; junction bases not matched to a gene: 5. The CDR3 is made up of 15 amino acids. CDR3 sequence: CASSLSGTGNTEAFF. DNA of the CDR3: TGCGCCAGCAGCCTTTCCGGGACAGGGAACACTGAAGCTTTCTTT.

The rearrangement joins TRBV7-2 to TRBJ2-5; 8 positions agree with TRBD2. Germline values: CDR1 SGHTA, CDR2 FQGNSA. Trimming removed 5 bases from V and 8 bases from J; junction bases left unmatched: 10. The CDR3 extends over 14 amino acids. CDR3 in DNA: TGTGCCAGCAGCCAAAGCGGGAGAATGTATACCCAGTACTTC. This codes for CASSQSGRMYTQYF.

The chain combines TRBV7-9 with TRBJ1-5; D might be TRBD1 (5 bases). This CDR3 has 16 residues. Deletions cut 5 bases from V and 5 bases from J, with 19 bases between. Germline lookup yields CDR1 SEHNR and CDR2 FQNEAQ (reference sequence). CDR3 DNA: TGTGCCAGCAGCACCGGGACCTACAGTGGCTATCAGCCCCAGCATTTT. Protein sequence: CASSTGTYSGYQPQHF.

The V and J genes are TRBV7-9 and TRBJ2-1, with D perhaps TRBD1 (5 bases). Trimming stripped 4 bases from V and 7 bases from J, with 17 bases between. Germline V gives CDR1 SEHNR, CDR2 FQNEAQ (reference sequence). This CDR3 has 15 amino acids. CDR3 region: CASSYGGTRENEQFF. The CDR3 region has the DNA TGTGCCAGCAGCTATGGCGGAACCAGGGAAAATGAGCAGTTCTTC.

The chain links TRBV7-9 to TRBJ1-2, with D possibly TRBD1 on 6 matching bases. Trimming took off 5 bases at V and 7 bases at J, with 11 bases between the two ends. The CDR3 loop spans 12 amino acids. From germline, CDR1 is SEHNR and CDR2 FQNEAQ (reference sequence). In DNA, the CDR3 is TGTGCCAGCAGCATGACAGGAATTGGCTACACCTTC. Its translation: CASSMTGIGYTF.

The CDR3 is CASSPLDGEPEAFF. The DNA for the CDR3 is TGTGCCAGCTCACCATTGGACGGGGAGCCTGAAGCTTTCTTT. The chain has TRBV18 and TRBJ1-1; D is undetermined. V was pared by 2 bases and J by 6 bases, with 13 bases between. This CDR3 is 14 amino acids long. The germline gives CDR1 KGHSH, CDR2 LQKENI.

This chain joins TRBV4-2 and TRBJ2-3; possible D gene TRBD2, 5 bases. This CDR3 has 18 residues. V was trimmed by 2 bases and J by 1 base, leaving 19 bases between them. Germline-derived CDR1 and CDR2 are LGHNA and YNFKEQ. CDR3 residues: CASSQFGRDLDGTDTQYF. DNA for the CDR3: TGTGCCAGCAGCCAATTCGGACGGGATCTCGATGGCACAGATACGCAGTATTTT.

The CDR3 DNA reads TGTGCCAGCAGCTTGGCTCGTGACGGTTCCTACACCTTC. It is translated as CASSLARDGSYTF. The chain uses TRBV5-6 and TRBJ1-2; D unresolved. CDR1 and CDR2 (germline): SGHDT, YYEEEE. This CDR3 contains 13 residues. Between the trimmed V and J ends, which lost 0 bases and 10 bases, there was a span of 13 bases.

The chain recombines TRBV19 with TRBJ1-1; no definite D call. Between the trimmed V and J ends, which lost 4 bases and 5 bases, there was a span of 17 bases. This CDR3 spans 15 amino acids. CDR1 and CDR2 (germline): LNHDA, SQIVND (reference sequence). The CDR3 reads CASSTGISAGTEAFF. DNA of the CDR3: TGTGCCAGTAGTACCGGGATTTCCGCGGGTACTGAAGCTTTCTTT.

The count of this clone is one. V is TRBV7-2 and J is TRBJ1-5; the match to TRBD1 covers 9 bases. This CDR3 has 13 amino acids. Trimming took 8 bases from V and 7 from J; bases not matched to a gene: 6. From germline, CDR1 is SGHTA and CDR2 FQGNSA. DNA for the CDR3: TGTGCCAGCGGGGACAGGGTGGGACAGCCCCAGCATTTT. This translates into CASGDRVGQPQHF.

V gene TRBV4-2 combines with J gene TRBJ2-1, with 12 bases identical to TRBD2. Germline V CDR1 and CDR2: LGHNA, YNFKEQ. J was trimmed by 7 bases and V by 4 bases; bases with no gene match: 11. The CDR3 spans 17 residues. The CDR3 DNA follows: TGTGCCAGCAGCCGAGGCGAGAGGCTAGCGGGGGGGAATGAGCAGTTCTTC. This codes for CASSRGERLAGGNEQFF.

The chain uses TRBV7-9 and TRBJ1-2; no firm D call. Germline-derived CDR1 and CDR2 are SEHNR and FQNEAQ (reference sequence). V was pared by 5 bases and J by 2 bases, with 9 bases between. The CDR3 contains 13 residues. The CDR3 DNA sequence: TGTGCCAGCAGCCACCCGGGGAACTATGGCTACACCTTC. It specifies CASSHPGNYGYTF.

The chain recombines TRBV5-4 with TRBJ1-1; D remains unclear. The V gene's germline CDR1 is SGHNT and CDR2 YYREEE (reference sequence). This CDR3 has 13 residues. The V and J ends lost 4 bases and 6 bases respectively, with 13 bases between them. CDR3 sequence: CASSASRTAEAFF. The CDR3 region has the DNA TGTGCCAGCAGCGCTAGTCGAACGGCTGAAGCTTTCTTT. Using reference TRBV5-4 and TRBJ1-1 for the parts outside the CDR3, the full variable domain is ETGVTQSPTHLIKTRGQQVTLRCSSQSGHNTVSWYQQALGQGPQFIFQYYREEENGRGNFPPRFSGLQFPNYSSELNVNALELDDSALYLCASSASRTAEAFFGQGTRLTVV.

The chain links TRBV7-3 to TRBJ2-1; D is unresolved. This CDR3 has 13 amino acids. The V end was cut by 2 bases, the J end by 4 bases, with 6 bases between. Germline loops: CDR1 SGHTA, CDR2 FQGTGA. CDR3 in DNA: TGTGCCAGCAGCTTAGGACCATACAATGAGCAGTTCTTC. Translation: CASSLGPYNEQFF.

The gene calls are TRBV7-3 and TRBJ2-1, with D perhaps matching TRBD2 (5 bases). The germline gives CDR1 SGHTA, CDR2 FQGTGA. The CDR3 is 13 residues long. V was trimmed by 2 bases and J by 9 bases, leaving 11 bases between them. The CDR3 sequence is CASSLAGGREQFF. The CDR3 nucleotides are TGTGCCAGCAGCTTAGCGGGCGGGCGTGAGCAGTTCTTC.

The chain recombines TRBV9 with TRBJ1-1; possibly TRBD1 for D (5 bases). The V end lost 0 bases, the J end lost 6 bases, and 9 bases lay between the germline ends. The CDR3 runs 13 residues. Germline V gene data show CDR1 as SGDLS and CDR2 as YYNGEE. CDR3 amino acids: CASSVGPGPEAFF. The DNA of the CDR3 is TGTGCCAGCAGCGTAGGGCCGGGGCCTGAAGCTTTCTTT.